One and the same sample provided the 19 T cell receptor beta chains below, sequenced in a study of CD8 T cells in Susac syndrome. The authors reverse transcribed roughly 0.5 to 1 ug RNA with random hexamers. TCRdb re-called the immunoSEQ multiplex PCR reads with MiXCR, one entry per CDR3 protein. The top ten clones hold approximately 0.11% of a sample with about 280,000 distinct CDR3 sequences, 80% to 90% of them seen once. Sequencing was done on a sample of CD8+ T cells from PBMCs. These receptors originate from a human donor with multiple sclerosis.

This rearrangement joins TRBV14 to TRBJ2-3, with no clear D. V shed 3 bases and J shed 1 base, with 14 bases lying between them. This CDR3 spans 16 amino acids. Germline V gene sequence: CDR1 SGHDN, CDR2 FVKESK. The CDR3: CASSQSKGIRTDTQYF. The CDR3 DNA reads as TGTGCCAGCAGCCAGTCCAAAGGGATACGCACAGATACGCAGTATTTT.

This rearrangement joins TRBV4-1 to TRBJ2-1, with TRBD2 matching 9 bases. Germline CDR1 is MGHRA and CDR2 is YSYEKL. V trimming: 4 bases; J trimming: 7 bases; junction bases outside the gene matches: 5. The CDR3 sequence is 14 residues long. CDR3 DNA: TGCGCCAGCAGCCCCGGGACTAGCAAAAATGAGCAGTTCTTC. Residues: CASSPGTSKNEQFF.

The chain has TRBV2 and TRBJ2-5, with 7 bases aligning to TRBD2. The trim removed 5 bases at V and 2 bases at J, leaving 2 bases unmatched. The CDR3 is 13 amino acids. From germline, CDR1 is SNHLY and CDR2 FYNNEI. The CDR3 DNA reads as TGTGCCAGCAGTATACTAGCGCAAGAGACCCAGTACTTC. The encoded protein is CASSILAQETQYF.

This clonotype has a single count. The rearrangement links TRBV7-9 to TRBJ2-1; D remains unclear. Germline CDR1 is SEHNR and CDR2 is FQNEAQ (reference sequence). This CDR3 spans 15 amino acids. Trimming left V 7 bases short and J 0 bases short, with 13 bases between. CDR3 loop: CASTLSRGSYNEQFF. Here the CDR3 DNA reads TGTGCCAGCACCCTTAGTCGAGGCTCCTACAATGAGCAGTTCTTC.

CDR3 DNA sequence: TGTGCCAGCAGCGGGGGAGATTCTAGGGATGAGCAGTTCTTC. This translates into CASSGGDSRDEQFF. The chain combines TRBV5-6 with TRBJ2-1; D tentatively fits TRBD1 or TRBD2 (5 bases each). Between the trimmed V and J ends, which lost 4 bases and 8 bases, there was a span of 16 bases. Germline V gene sequence: CDR1 SGHDT, CDR2 YYEEEE. This CDR3 region has 14 residues. Drawing the rest from reference TRBV5-6 and TRBJ2-1, the complete variable domain is DAGVTQSPTHLIKTRGQQVTLRCSPKSGHDTVSWYQQALGQGPQFIFQYYEEEERQRGNFPDRFSGHQFPNYSSELNVNALLLGDSALYLCASSGGDSRDEQFFGPGTRLTVL.

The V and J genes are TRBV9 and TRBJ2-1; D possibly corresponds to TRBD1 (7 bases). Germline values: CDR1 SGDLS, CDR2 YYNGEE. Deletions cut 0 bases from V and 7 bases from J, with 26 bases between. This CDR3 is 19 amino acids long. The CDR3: CASSVAGGKTGAQGNEQFF. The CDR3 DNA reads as TGTGCCAGCAGCGTAGCCGGCGGGAAAACAGGGGCTCAGGGGAATGAGCAGTTCTTC.

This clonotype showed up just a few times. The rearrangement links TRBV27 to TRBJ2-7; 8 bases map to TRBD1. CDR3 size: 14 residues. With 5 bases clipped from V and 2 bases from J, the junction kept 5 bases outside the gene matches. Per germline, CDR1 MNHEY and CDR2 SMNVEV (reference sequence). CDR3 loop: CASSPGQAAYEQYF. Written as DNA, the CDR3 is TGTGCCAGCAGTCCGGGACAGGCCGCCTACGAGCAGTACTTC.

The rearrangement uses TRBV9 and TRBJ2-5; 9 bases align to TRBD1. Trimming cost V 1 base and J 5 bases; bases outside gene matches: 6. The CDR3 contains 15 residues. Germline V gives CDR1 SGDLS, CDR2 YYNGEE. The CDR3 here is CASSVFGTGKETQYF. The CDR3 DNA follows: TGTGCCAGCAGCGTATTCGGGACAGGGAAGGAGACCCAGTACTTC.

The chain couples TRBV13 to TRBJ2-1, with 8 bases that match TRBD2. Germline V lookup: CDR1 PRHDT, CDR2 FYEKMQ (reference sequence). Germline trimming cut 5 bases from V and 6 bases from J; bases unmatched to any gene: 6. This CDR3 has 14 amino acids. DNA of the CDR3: TGTGCCAGCAGCCAGGGACTAGGCTCCAATGAGCAGTTCTTC. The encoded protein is CASSQGLGSNEQFF.

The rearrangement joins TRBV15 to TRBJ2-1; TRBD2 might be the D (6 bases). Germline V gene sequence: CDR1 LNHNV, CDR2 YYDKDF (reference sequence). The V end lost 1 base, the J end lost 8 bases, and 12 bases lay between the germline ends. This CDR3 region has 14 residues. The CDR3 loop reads CATSRGGTEDEQFF. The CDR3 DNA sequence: TGTGCCACCAGCAGAGGCGGGACGGAGGATGAGCAGTTCTTC.

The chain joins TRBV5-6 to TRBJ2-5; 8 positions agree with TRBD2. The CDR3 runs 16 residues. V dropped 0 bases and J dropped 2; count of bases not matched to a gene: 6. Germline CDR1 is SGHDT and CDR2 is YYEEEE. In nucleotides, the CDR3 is TGTGCCAGCAGCTTGGAGGGAATAGCGGGACAAGAGACCCAGTACTTC. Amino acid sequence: CASSLEGIAGQETQYF. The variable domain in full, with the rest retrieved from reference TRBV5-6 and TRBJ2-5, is DAGVTQSPTHLIKTRGQQVTLRCSPKSGHDTVSWYQQALGQGPQFIFQYYEEEERQRGNFPDRFSGHQFPNYSSELNVNALLLGDSALYLCASSLEGIAGQETQYFGPGTRLLVL.

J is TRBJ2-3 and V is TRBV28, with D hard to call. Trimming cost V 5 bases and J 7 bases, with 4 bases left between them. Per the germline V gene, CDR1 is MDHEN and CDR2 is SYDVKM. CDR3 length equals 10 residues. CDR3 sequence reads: CASSTYTQYF. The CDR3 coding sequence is TGTGCCAGCAGTACCTATACGCAGTATTTT.

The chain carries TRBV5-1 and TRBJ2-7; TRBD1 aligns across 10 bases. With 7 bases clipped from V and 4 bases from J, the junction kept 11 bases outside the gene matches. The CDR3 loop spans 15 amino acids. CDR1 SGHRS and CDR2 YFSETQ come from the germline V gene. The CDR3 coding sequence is TGCGCCAGCGGAACACGGGACAGGGGACCATACGAGCAGTACTTC. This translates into CASGTRDRGPYEQYF.

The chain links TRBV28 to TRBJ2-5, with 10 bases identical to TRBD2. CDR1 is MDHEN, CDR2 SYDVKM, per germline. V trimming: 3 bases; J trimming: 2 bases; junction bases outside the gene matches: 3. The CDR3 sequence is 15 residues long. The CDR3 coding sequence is TGTGCCAGCAGTTTGAATAGCGGGAGGCAAGAGACCCAGTACTTC. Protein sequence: CASSLNSGRQETQYF.

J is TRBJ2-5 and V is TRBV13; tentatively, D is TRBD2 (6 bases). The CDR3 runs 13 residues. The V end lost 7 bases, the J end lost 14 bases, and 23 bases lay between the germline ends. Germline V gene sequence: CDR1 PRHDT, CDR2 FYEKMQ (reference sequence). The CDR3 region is CASTPGLSSNLYF. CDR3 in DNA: TGTGCCAGCACCCCGGGACTTTCGTCTAACTTATACTTC. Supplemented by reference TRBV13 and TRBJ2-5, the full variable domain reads AAGVIQSPRHLIKEKRETATLKCYPIPRHDTVYWYQQGPGQDPQFLISFYEKMQSDKGSIPDRFSAQQFSDYHSELNMSSLELGDSALYFCASTPGLSSNLYFGPGTRLLVL.

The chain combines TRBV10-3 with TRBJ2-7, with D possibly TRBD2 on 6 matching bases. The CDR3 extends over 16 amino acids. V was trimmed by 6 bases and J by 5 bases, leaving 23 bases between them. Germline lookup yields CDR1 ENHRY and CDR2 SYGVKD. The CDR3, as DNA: TGTGCCATCAGGGGGGACGGAGGGGAAAGTTCCGACGAGCAGTACTTC. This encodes CAIRGDGGESSDEQYF.

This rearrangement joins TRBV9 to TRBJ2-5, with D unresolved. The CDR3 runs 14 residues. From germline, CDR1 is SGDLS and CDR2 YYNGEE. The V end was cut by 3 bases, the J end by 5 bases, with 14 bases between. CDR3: CASSAGRARETQYF. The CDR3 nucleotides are TGTGCCAGCAGCGCTGGCCGGGCCAGGGAGACCCAGTACTTC.

The CDR3 protein is CASSLEGADQPQHF. The CDR3 DNA reads as TGTGCCAGCAGCTTGGAGGGGGCTGATCAGCCCCAGCATTTT. This chain joins TRBV5-5 and TRBJ1-5; 7 positions match TRBD1. CDR1 and CDR2 (germline): SGHKS, YYEKEE (reference sequence). CDR3 size: 14 residues. V trimming: 0 bases; J trimming: 5 bases; junction bases outside the gene matches: 2.

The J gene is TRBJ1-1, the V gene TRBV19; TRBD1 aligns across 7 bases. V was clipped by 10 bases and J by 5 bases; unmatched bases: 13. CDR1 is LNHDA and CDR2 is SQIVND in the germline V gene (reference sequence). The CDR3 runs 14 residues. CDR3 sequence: CATSPGEGATEAFF. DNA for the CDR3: TGTGCCACCTCCCCCGGGGAGGGGGCGACTGAAGCTTTCTTT.